Following are 23 T cell receptor beta chains from one sample sequenced in a study of long-term antiretroviral therapy in people with HIV. This was the immunoSEQ v3.0 assay at survey level. The assay was immunoSEQ multiplex PCR, and TCRdb's table has in-frame clones only and misses some. The repertoire holds tens of thousands of clones, with around four fifths as singletons. The sample was unsorted PBMCs, taken 2.9 years after starting antiretroviral therapy. The source of these receptors is a man aged 45-60 years with HIV.

The V call is TRBV7-8, the J call TRBJ1-1; no clear D gene. The CDR3 runs to 13 residues. CDR1 and CDR2 from the germline V gene are SGHVS and FQNEAQ. Trimming took 1 base from V and 4 from J, leaving 7 bases between them. DNA of the CDR3: TGTGCCAGCAGCTTAGGGGTGGGCACTGAAGCTTTCTTT. This encodes CASSLGVGTEAFF.

The CDR3 DNA follows: TGTGCCAGCAGCCAAGAGAGTCAAGGGGCGCGTTACGAGCAGTACTTC. Its translation is CASSQESQGARYEQYF. The chain joins TRBV4-2 to TRBJ2-7, with TRBD1 as a possible D gene (5 bases). CDR3 size: 16 residues. The V and J ends lost 0 bases and 4 bases respectively, with 16 bases between them. Per the germline V gene, CDR1 is LGHNA and CDR2 is YNFKEQ.

This chain connects TRBV2 to TRBJ1-6; 10 bases align to TRBD1. The V gene end was trimmed by 6 bases and the J gene end by 11 bases; junction bases not matched to a gene: 4. The length of the CDR3 is 13 residues. Germline loops: CDR1 SNHLY, CDR2 FYNNEI. CDR3 loop: CASSGQGGTPLHF. The CDR3 nucleotides read TGTGCCAGCAGCGGACAGGGGGGGACACCCCTCCACTTT.

This chain uses TRBV2 with TRBJ1-2; maybe TRBD1 (5 bases). The CDR3 runs 15 residues. V lost 1 base to trimming and J lost 8 bases, with 17 bases between them. Germline-derived CDR1 and CDR2 are SNHLY and FYNNEI. CDR3 DNA sequence: TGTGCCAGCAGTGAAGAAGGGGTCGGTCTTCGAGGCTACACCTTC. Protein product: CASSEEGVGLRGYTF.

About this clone itself: Its ends do not fully match the called genes, so a read error is possible. V and J are TRBV9 and TRBJ2-2; 7 bases fit TRBD1. This CDR3 comprises 15 residues. CDR1 and CDR2 (germline): SGDLS, YYNGEE. Here the CDR3 reads CASNVGGGLDGELFF. The CDR3, as DNA: TGTGCCAGCAACGTAGGGGGCGGATTAGACGGGGAGCTGTTTTTT.

This sequence joins TRBV5-6 and TRBJ1-1; D gene ambiguous. The CDR3 loop spans 15 amino acids. V lost 1 base to trimming and J lost 0 bases, with 10 bases between them. Germline lookup yields CDR1 SGHDT and CDR2 YYEEEE. CDR3 nucleotides: TGTGCCAGCAGCTTGCCGGGGATAATGAACACTGAAGCTTTCTTT. Translating it yields CASSLPGIMNTEAFF.

The chain employs TRBV11-2 and TRBJ2-3; tentatively, D is TRBD1 (5 bases). V lost 4 bases and J lost 4, with 12 bases in between. Germline V gene sequence: CDR1 SGHAT, CDR2 FQNNGV. The CDR3 length is 14 residues. CDR3 amino acids: CASSSDSEADTQYF. In DNA, the CDR3 is TGTGCCAGCAGCTCCGACAGTGAGGCAGATACGCAGTATTTT.

The chain joins TRBV7-2 to TRBJ1-3; 9 bases line up with TRBD1. Germline assignment: CDR1 SGHTA and CDR2 FQGNSA. Unmatched junction bases numbered 7, after V lost 1 base and J lost 3 bases. The CDR3 is 17 residues long. CDR3 nucleotide sequence: TGTGCCAGCAGCTTAGTGGGACAGGGATCATTTGGAAACACCATATATTTT. This gives the protein CASSLVGQGSFGNTIYF.

This sequence joins TRBV19 and TRBJ1-5; the D is unclear. CDR1 LNHDA and CDR2 SQIVND come from the germline V gene (reference sequence). V lost 0 bases to trimming and J lost 5 bases, with 8 bases between them. The CDR3 totals 14 residues. Written as DNA, the CDR3 is TGTGCCAGTAGTATAGACGGCACCTATCAGCCCCAGCATTTT. Translation gives CASSIDGTYQPQHF.

The rearrangement joins TRBV28 to TRBJ2-5; 8 positions agree with TRBD1. This CDR3 has 14 residues. The V gene end was trimmed by 3 bases and the J gene end by 4 bases; junction bases not matched to a gene: 4. Germline assignment: CDR1 MDHEN and CDR2 SYDVKM. CDR3 amino acids: CASSLAGGRETQYF. Written as DNA, the CDR3 is TGTGCCAGCAGTTTGGCAGGGGGCAGAGAGACCCAGTACTTC.

The chain links TRBV5-6 to TRBJ2-3; D is unclear. CDR1 and CDR2 (germline): SGHDT, YYEEEE. V lost 7 bases, J lost 0 bases, and 9 bases lay in between. The CDR3 spans 13 residues. The CDR3 DNA is TGTGCCAGCCGACTCCGTAGCACAGATACGCAGTATTTT. Its translation is CASRLRSTDTQYF.

The V and J genes are TRBV6-5 and TRBJ1-2; TRBD1 agrees at 9 bases. Germline V CDR1 and CDR2: MNHEY, SVGAGI. V was pared by 5 bases and J by 2 bases, with 6 bases of the junction left unmatched. The CDR3 runs to 15 residues. Written as DNA, the CDR3 is TGTGCCAGCAGTAGTCCCGGGACAGGGAACTATGGCTACACCTTC. Translated: CASSSPGTGNYGYTF.

This clone was counted only a few times. V usage is TRBV9 and J usage is TRBJ1-1; D uncertain. Trimming pared 4 bases from V and 4 bases from J, leaving 14 bases between. The CDR3 is made up of 14 amino acids. From germline, CDR1 is SGDLS and CDR2 YYNGEE. The DNA of the CDR3 is TGTGCCAGCAGCCTGGACTCGCTTGGCACTGAAGCTTTCTTT. Protein sequence: CASSLDSLGTEAFF.

This chain's CDR3 is CASSTGMETQYF. The DNA of the CDR3 is TGTGCCAGCAGTACAGGAATGGAGACCCAGTACTTC. This sequence joins TRBV27 and TRBJ2-5, with D perhaps matching TRBD1 (5 bases). Between the trimmed V and J ends, which lost 5 bases and 5 bases, there was a span of 9 bases. This CDR3 comprises 12 residues. Per the germline V gene, CDR1 is MNHEY and CDR2 is SMNVEV (reference sequence).

This chain joins TRBV10-3 and TRBJ1-2; perhaps TRBD1 as D (6 bases). The CDR3 covers 15 residues. Germline V gene sequence: CDR1 ENHRY, CDR2 SYGVKD. V was clipped by 3 bases and J by 2 bases, with 13 bases between them. Here the CDR3 DNA reads TGTGCCATCAGTGACCAAAACAGGGTCAACTATGGCTACACCTTC. Its protein product is CAISDQNRVNYGYTF.

The chain carries TRBV6-4 and TRBJ2-2; 10 nucleotides match TRBD2. The CDR3 has 15 residues. Trimming took 8 bases from V and 3 from J; bases not matched to a gene: 6. Looked up from germline, CDR1 is MRHNA and CDR2 is SNTAGT. The CDR3 loop reads CASRPSGGDTGELFF. The CDR3 region has the DNA TGTGCCAGCCGGCCTAGCGGGGGAGACACCGGGGAGCTGTTTTTT.

The chain links TRBV6-5 to TRBJ1-2; TRBD1 matches 9 bases. Germline V gene lookup returns CDR1 MNHEY and CDR2 SVGAGI. The CDR3 has 13 amino acids. J was trimmed by 10 bases and V by 6 bases; bases with no gene match: 9. The CDR3 DNA reads as TGTGCCAGCAGGAAAGGGACAGGGACGTTCTACACCTTC. Protein product: CASRKGTGTFYTF.

The genes are TRBV7-8 and TRBJ1-2; D unclear. The germline V gene encodes CDR1 SGHVS and CDR2 FQNEAQ. CDR3 size: 17 residues. Trimming cost V 2 bases and J 3 bases, with 19 bases left between them. CDR3 DNA sequence: TGTGCCAGCAGCTTACAATCGCTGGGTGTGGCCGACTATGGCTACACCTTC. Its translation: CASSLQSLGVADYGYTF.

The rearrangement links TRBV4-3 to TRBJ1-1; D perhaps matches TRBD1 (6 bases). CDR1 and CDR2 from the germline V gene are LGHNA and YSLEER. The V and J ends lost 0 bases and 0 bases respectively, with 11 bases between them. CDR3 length equals 16 residues. The chain's CDR3 is CASSQDPDRLNTEAFF. The CDR3 coding sequence is TGCGCCAGCAGCCAAGACCCCGACAGGTTGAACACTGAAGCTTTCTTT.

The CDR3 coding sequence is TGCGCCAGCAGCTGGACAGGGGGAGCGAACACTGAAGCTTTCTTT. Its translation is CASSWTGGANTEAFF. The chain uses TRBV5-1 and TRBJ1-1, with 10 bases that match TRBD1. V gave up 3 bases and J gave up 1 base; unmatched junction bases: 3. The CDR3 runs 15 residues. Germline CDR1 SGHRS, CDR2 YFSETQ.

The chain combines TRBV5-6 with TRBJ1-1; TRBD1 aligns across 9 bases. Germline-derived CDR1 and CDR2 are SGHDT and YYEEEE. CDR3 length equals 18 residues. With 0 bases clipped from V and 1 base from J, the junction kept 10 bases outside the gene matches. The chain's CDR3 is CASSLGGTGFLSNTEAFF. The CDR3 nucleotides read TGTGCCAGCAGCTTGGGAGGGACAGGGTTTTTATCGAACACTGAAGCTTTCTTT.

The chain joins TRBV9 to TRBJ2-7; TRBD2 might be the D (6 bases). Germline CDR1 is SGDLS and CDR2 is YYNGEE. The CDR3 is 15 residues long. V was cut by 4 bases and J by 7 bases, with 21 bases left in between. Written as DNA, the CDR3 is TGTGCCAGCAGCCGGTGGGGGGAAATGAGGGAAGAGCAGTACTTC. It translates to CASSRWGEMREEQYF.

The DNA for the CDR3 is TGTGCCAGCAGCAGACTGAGGGGCGAGACCCAGTACTTC. Protein product: CASSRLRGETQYF. This sequence joins TRBV7-2 and TRBJ2-5; the D call may be TRBD1 or TRBD2 (5 bases each). Germline values: CDR1 SGHTA, CDR2 FQGNSA. Deletions cut 5 bases from V and 5 bases from J, with 12 bases between. The CDR3 runs to 13 residues.